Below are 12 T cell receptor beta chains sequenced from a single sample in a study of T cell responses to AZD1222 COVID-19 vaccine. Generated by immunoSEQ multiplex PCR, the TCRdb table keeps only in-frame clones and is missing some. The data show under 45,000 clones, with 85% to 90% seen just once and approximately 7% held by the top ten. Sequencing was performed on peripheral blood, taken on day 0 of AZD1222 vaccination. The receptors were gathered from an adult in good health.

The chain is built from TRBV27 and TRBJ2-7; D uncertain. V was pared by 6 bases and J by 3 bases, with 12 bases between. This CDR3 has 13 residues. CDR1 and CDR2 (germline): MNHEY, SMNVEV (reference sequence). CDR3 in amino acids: CASSPPAGYEQYF. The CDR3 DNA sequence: TGTGCCAGCAGCCCCCCGGCAGGCTACGAGCAGTACTTC.

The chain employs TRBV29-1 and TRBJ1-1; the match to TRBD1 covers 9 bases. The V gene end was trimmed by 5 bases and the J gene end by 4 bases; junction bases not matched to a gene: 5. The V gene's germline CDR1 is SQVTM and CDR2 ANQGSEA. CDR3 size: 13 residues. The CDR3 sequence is CSVTDRGGTEAFF. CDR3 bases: TGCAGCGTTACGGACAGGGGAGGCACTGAAGCTTTCTTT.

DNA of the CDR3: TGTGCCAGCAGCGCCGTCCGGCTAGCGGGGGTGACCGGGGAGCTGTTTTTT. This gives the protein CASSAVRLAGVTGELFF. The chain links TRBV9 to TRBJ2-2; 10 bases line up with TRBD2. The CDR3 spans 17 residues. From germline, CDR1 is SGDLS and CDR2 YYNGEE. The trim removed 3 bases at V and 5 bases at J, leaving 10 bases unmatched.

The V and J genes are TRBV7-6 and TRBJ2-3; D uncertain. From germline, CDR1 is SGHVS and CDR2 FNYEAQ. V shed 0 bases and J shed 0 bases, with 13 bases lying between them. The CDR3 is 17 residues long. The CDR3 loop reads CASSLARRYPSTDTQYF. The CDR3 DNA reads TGTGCCAGCAGCTTAGCGCGGCGGTATCCTAGCACAGATACGCAGTATTTT.

CDR3: CASSFGQGAFEQYF. Written as DNA, the CDR3 is TGTGCCAGCAGCTTCGGACAGGGGGCCTTCGAGCAGTACTTC. The chain carries TRBV5-5 and TRBJ2-7, with 11 bases that match TRBD1. CDR3 length: 14 amino acids. Germline V gene sequence: CDR1 SGHKS, CDR2 YYEKEE (reference sequence). The V and J ends lost 2 bases and 6 bases, in that order; junction bases with no gene match: 4.

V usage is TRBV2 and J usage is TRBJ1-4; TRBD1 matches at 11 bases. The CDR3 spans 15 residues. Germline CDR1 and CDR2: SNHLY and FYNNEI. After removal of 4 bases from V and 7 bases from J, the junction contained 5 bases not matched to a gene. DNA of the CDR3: TGTGCCAGCAGTGGGGGACAGGGGGGTGTTGAAAAACTGTTTTTT. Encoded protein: CASSGGQGGVEKLFF. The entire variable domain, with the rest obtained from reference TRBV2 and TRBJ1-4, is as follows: EPEVTQTPSHQVTQMGQEVILRCVPISNHLYFYWYRQILGQKVEFLVSFYNNEISEKSEIFDDQFSVERPDGSNFTLKIRSTKLEDSAMYFCASSGGQGGVEKLFFGSGTQLSVL.

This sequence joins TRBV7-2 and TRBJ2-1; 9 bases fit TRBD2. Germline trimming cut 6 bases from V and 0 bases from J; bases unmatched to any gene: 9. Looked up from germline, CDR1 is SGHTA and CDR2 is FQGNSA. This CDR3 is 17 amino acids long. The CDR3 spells CASSTSGSSSSYNEQFF. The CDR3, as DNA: TGTGCCAGCAGTACTAGCGGGTCTTCCAGCTCCTACAATGAGCAGTTCTTC.

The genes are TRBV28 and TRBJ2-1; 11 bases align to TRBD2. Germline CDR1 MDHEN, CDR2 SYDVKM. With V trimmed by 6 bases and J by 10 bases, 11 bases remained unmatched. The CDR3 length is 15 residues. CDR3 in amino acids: CASSTNLAGGYEQFF. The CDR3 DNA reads TGTGCCAGCAGCACAAACCTAGCGGGAGGTTACGAGCAGTTCTTC. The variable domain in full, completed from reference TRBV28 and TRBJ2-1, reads DVKVTQSSRYLVKRTGEKVFLECVQDMDHENMFWYRQDPGLGLRLIYFSYDVKMKEKGDIPEGYSVSREKKERFSLILESASTNQTSMYLCASSTNLAGGYEQFFGPGTRLTVL.

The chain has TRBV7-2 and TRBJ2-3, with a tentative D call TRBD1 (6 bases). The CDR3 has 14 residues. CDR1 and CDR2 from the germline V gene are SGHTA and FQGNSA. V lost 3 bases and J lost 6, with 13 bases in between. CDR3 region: CASSFSGGWDTQYF. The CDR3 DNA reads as TGTGCCAGCAGCTTTTCTGGGGGCTGGGATACGCAGTATTTT. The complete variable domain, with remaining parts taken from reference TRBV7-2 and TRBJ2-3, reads GAGVSQSPSNKVTEKGKDVELRCDPISGHTALYWYRQSLGQGLEFLIYFQGNSAPDKSGLPSDRFSAERTGGSVSTLTIQRTQQEDSAVYLCASSFSGGWDTQYFGPGTRLTVL.

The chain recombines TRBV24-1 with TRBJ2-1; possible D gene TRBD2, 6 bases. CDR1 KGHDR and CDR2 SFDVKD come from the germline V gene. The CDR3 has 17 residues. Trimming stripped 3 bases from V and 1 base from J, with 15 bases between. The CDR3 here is CATSDIIPGRSYNEQFF. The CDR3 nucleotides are TGTGCCACCAGTGATATAATCCCAGGGAGGTCCTACAATGAGCAGTTCTTC.

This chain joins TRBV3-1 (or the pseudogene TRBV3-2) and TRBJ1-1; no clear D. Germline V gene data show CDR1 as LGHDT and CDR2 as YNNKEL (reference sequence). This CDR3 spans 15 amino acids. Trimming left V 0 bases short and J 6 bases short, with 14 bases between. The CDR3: CASSQDISSTPEAFF. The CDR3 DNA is TGTGCCAGCAGCCAAGATATCTCATCGACCCCTGAAGCTTTCTTT.

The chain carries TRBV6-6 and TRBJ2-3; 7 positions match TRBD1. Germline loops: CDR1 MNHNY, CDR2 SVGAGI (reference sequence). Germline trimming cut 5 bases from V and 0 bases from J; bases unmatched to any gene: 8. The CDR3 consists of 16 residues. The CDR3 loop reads CASSRRDSSSTDTQYF. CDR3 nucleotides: TGTGCCAGCAGTCGACGGGACAGTTCTAGCACAGATACGCAGTATTTT.